The rows below give T cell receptor beta chains drawn from one sample of a study of blood T cell repertoires in COVID-19. Using immunoSEQ multiplex PCR, the repertoire was profiled, and TCRdb retains in-frame clones only, with some absent. The sample holds 240,000 or so clones; around 84% are singletons and the top ten take 3.4%. Material: peripheral blood. These receptors all come from a woman between 18 and 29 years old with acute or convalescent COVID-19. Both conserved end residues are part of each CDR3. D genes are given only for firm matches. The size field is filled for only some rows; it gives once, few, many or a size class.

D gene: .; J gene: TRBJ1-6; V gene: TRBV7-6; clone size: many; CDR3 protein: CASSLEAGGQTPLHF; CDR3 DNA: TGTGCCAGCAGCTTAGAGGCGGGGGGGCAGACACCCCTCCACTTT
D gene: .; J gene: TRBJ2-1; V gene: TRBV27; clone size: .; CDR3 protein: CASSLFGGDEQFF; CDR3 DNA: TGTGCCAGCAGTTTATTTGGAGGGGATGAGCAGTTCTTC
D gene: .; J gene: TRBJ2-3; V gene: TRBV11-2; clone size: .; CDR3 protein: CASSLDQGWNTQYF; CDR3 DNA: TGTGCCAGCAGCTTAGATCAGGGGTGGAATACGCAGTATTTT
D gene: TRBD2; J gene: TRBJ2-7; V gene: TRBV7-8; clone size: few; CDR3 protein: CASSLARGRERNENEQYF; CDR3 DNA: TGTGCCAGCAGCTTAGCCCGCGGGCGGGAGAGGAATGAGAACGAGCAGTACTTC
D gene: .; J gene: TRBJ1-3; V gene: TRBV9; clone size: .; CDR3 protein: CASSERGSKSYSGNTIYF; CDR3 DNA: TGTGCCAGCAGCGAACGGGGGTCGAAGTCTTACTCTGGAAACACCATATATTTT
D gene: .; J gene: TRBJ2-7; V gene: TRBV5-1; clone size: .; CDR3 protein: CASSLVGAAYEQYF; CDR3 DNA: TGCGCCAGCAGCTTGGTGGGCGCCGCCTACGAGCAGTACTTC
D gene: TRBD1; J gene: TRBJ1-2; V gene: TRBV14; clone size: once; CDR3 protein: CASSPRQGEYGYTF; CDR3 DNA: TGTGCCAGCAGCCCGAGACAGGGGGAATATGGCTACACCTTC
D gene: TRBD1; J gene: TRBJ2-1; V gene: TRBV10-3; clone size: few; CDR3 protein: CAISESGTGFNEQFF; CDR3 DNA: TGTGCCATCAGTGAGTCGGGGACAGGGTTCAATGAGCAGTTCTTC
D gene: TRBD1; J gene: TRBJ1-6; V gene: TRBV5-4; clone size: .; CDR3 protein: CAGRDRDSPLHF; CDR3 DNA: TGTGCCGGCCGGGACAGGGATTCACCCCTCCACTTT
D gene: TRBD2; J gene: TRBJ2-1; V gene: TRBV7-6; clone size: .; CDR3 protein: CASSLTSGRADEQFF; CDR3 DNA: TGTGCCAGCAGCTTAACTAGCGGGAGGGCCGATGAGCAGTTCTTC
D gene: .; J gene: TRBJ2-7; V gene: TRBV7-6; clone size: .; CDR3 protein: CASSLGVSYEQYF; CDR3 DNA: TGTGCCAGCAGCCTCGGGGTCTCCTACGAGCAGTACTTC
D gene: TRBD2; J gene: TRBJ2-5; V gene: TRBV5-5; clone size: .; CDR3 protein: CASSPAGLAGGGRQETQYF; CDR3 DNA: TGTGCCAGCAGCCCCGCCGGGCTGGCGGGAGGGGGGCGGCAAGAGACCCAGTACTTC
D gene: TRBD1; J gene: TRBJ2-3; V gene: TRBV27; clone size: .; CDR3 protein: CASSLSSPGTGFDTQYF; CDR3 DNA: TGTGCCAGCAGTTTAAGCTCCCCCGGGACAGGGTTCGATACGCAGTATTTT
D gene: .; J gene: TRBJ1-2; V gene: TRBV2; clone size: .; CDR3 protein: CASSEVRAGGGYTF; CDR3 DNA: TGTGCCAGCAGTGAAGTGAGGGCAGGCGGTGGCTACACCTTC
D gene: .; J gene: TRBJ2-7; V gene: TRBV5-6; clone size: .; CDR3 protein: CASSLAGTGVRQYF; CDR3 DNA: TGTGCCAGCAGCTTGGCCGGAACCGGAGTGCGGCAGTACTTC
D gene: TRBD1; J gene: TRBJ1-6; V gene: TRBV6-5; clone size: .; CDR3 protein: CASSFGTVGSSPLHF; CDR3 DNA: TGTGCCAGCAGTTTCGGGACAGTGGGTTCTTCACCCCTCCACTTT
D gene: .; J gene: TRBJ2-7; V gene: TRBV19; clone size: .; CDR3 protein: CASSDGGISYEQYF; CDR3 DNA: TGTGCCAGTAGTGATGGCGGGATTTCCTACGAGCAGTACTTC
D gene: .; J gene: TRBJ1-1; V gene: TRBV6-5; clone size: .; CDR3 protein: CASSLILGHTEAFF; CDR3 DNA: TGTGCCAGCAGTTTAATACTTGGGCACACTGAAGCTTTCTTT
D gene: TRBD1; J gene: TRBJ2-1; V gene: TRBV25-1; clone size: .; CDR3 protein: CASSALGQGGGSYNEQFF; CDR3 DNA: TGTGCCAGCAGTGCCCTCGGACAGGGCGGTGGCTCCTACAATGAGCAGTTCTTC
D gene: TRBD1; J gene: TRBJ1-2; V gene: TRBV18; clone size: once; CDR3 protein: CASSQQGARDYGYTF; CDR3 DNA: TGTGCCAGCTCACAGCAGGGGGCGCGAGACTATGGCTACACCTTC
D gene: .; J gene: TRBJ1-3; V gene: TRBV2; clone size: .; CDR3 protein: CAVRGSAGNGNTIYF; CDR3 DNA: TGTGCCGTCAGGGGCTCCGCGGGCAATGGAAACACCATATATTTT
D gene: TRBD2; J gene: TRBJ2-7; V gene: TRBV28; clone size: .; CDR3 protein: CASSYGLASYEQYF; CDR3 DNA: TGTGCCAGCAGTTACGGACTAGCGAGCTACGAGCAGTACTTC
D gene: .; J gene: TRBJ1-5; V gene: TRBV6-2/TRBV6-3; clone size: .; CDR3 protein: CASSYSSMWQPQHF; CDR3 DNA: TGTGCCAGCAGTTACTCGAGTATGTGGCAGCCCCAGCATTTT
D gene: .; J gene: TRBJ2-2; V gene: TRBV21-1; clone size: .; CDR3 protein: CASSGRKTGTELFF; CDR3 DNA: TGTGCCAGCAGCGGACGTAAGACCGGGACAGAGCTGTTTTTT
D gene: .; J gene: TRBJ1-1; V gene: TRBV18; clone size: .; CDR3 protein: CASSPSDGTEAFF; CDR3 DNA: TGTGCCAGCTCACCTTCCGACGGGACTGAAGCTTTCTTT
D gene: TRBD1; J gene: TRBJ1-2; V gene: TRBV6-1; clone size: .; CDR3 protein: CASSDPTGIYGYTF; CDR3 DNA: TGTGCCAGCAGTGACCCGACAGGGATCTATGGCTACACCTTC
D gene: TRBD2; J gene: TRBJ2-2; V gene: TRBV6-1; clone size: .; CDR3 protein: CASSGGLAGNTGELFF; CDR3 DNA: TGTGCCAGCAGTGGAGGACTAGCGGGAAACACCGGGGAGCTGTTTTTT
D gene: TRBD1; J gene: TRBJ2-3; V gene: TRBV28; clone size: once; CDR3 protein: CASSFPRTGSSGDTQYF; CDR3 DNA: TGTGCCAGCAGTTTCCCCCGGACAGGTTCTTCGGGAGATACGCAGTATTTT
D gene: TRBD2; J gene: TRBJ2-5; V gene: TRBV6-5; clone size: .; CDR3 protein: CASSYAGRETQYF; CDR3 DNA: TGTGCCAGCAGTTACGCCGGGAGGGAGACCCAGTACTTC
D gene: TRBD2; J gene: TRBJ2-1; V gene: TRBV9; clone size: .; CDR3 protein: CASSLQLAGAYNEQFF; CDR3 DNA: TGTGCCAGCAGCCTCCAACTAGCGGGAGCCTACAATGAGCAGTTCTTC
D gene: TRBD2; J gene: TRBJ2-7; V gene: TRBV9; clone size: .; CDR3 protein: CASSVAGGELYF; CDR3 DNA: TGTGCCAGCAGCGTAGCTGGGGGGGAGCTGTACTTC
D gene: TRBD1; J gene: TRBJ2-1; V gene: TRBV10-1; clone size: .; CDR3 protein: CASVDRAFHNEQFF; CDR3 DNA: TGCGCCAGTGTAGACAGGGCTTTCCACAATGAGCAGTTCTTC
D gene: TRBD1; J gene: TRBJ2-1; V gene: TRBV9; clone size: .; CDR3 protein: CASSGTGGPDNEQFF; CDR3 DNA: TGTGCCAGCAGCGGGACAGGGGGCCCGGACAATGAGCAGTTCTTC
D gene: .; J gene: TRBJ1-1; V gene: TRBV7-2; clone size: .; CDR3 protein: CASSLARVSTEAFF; CDR3 DNA: TGTGCCAGCAGCTTAGCCAGGGTGAGCACTGAAGCTTTCTTT
D gene: TRBD2; J gene: TRBJ2-5; V gene: TRBV6-5; clone size: .; CDR3 protein: CASSYGTSPQGETQYF; CDR3 DNA: TGTGCCAGCAGTTACGGGACTAGCCCCCAAGGGGAGACCCAGTACTTC
D gene: TRBD2; J gene: TRBJ2-1; V gene: TRBV3-1/TRBV3-2; clone size: few; CDR3 protein: CASSQGASGPEQFF; CDR3 DNA: TGTGCCAGCAGCCAAGGGGCTAGCGGGCCTGAGCAGTTCTTC
D gene: TRBD2; J gene: TRBJ2-1; V gene: TRBV7-9; clone size: .; CDR3 protein: CASSSRGGRAFGNEQFF; CDR3 DNA: TGTGCCAGCAGCTCCCGCGGCGGGAGGGCTTTTGGAAATGAGCAGTTCTTC
D gene: .; J gene: TRBJ1-3; V gene: TRBV18; clone size: .; CDR3 protein: CASSLQITDSGNTIYF; CDR3 DNA: TGTGCCAGCTCACTCCAAATTACAGACTCTGGAAACACCATATATTTT
D gene: TRBD2; J gene: TRBJ2-7; V gene: TRBV4-3; clone size: .; CDR3 protein: CASSQRRLAGGVPYEQYF; CDR3 DNA: TGCGCCAGCAGCCAGAGAAGGCTAGCGGGAGGCGTGCCTTACGAGCAGTACTTC
D gene: .; J gene: TRBJ2-7; V gene: TRBV28; clone size: .; CDR3 protein: CASSSLESTDNRYF; CDR3 DNA: TGTGCCAGCAGCTCCCTGGAGTCGACAGATAATCGGTACTTC